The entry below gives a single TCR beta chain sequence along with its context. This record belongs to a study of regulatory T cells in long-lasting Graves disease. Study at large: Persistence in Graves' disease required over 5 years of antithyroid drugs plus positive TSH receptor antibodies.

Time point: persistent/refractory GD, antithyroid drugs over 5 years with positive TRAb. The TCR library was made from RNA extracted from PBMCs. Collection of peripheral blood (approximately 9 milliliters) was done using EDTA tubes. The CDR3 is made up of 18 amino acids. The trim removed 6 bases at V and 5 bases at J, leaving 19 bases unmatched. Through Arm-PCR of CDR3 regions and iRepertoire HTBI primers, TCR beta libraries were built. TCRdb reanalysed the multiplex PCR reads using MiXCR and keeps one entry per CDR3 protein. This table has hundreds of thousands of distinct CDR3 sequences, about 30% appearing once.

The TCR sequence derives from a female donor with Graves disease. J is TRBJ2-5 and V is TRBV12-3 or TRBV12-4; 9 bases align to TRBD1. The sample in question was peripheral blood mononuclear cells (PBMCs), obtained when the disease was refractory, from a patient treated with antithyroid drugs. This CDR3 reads CASRNDRGAAPILETQYF. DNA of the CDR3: TGTGCCAGCAGGAATGACAGGGGGGCCGCCCCTATCCTCGAGACCCAGTACTTC.